Listed below are T cell receptor beta chains from one sample, sequenced in a study of regulatory T cells in long-lasting Graves disease. TCRdb used MiXCR to reprocess the multiplex PCR reads, holding one entry per CDR3 protein. This sample yields 420,000 or so distinct CDR3 sequences, of which about a quarter are seen a single time; about a quarter belongs to the top ten. The sequences come from peripheral blood mononuclear cells (PBMCs), collected when the disease was refractory, from a patient treated with antithyroid drugs. The receptor set was obtained from a female donor with Graves disease. CDR3s include the opening cysteine and the closing phenylalanine or tryptophan. D genes are given only for firm matches. Clone size is shown for a subset of rows, as once, few, many or a class of expanded clone.

V: TRBV29-1
D: .
size: few
J: TRBJ1-2
CDR3: CSVDSSYGYTF
DNA: TGCAGCGTTGACTCCAGCTATGGCTACACCTTC

V: TRBV20-1
D: TRBD1
size: .
J: TRBJ1-4
CDR3: CSAGTVSTNEKLFF
DNA: TGCAGTGCTGGGACAGTCTCAACTAATGAAAAACTGTTTTTT

V: TRBV11-2
D: TRBD2
size: .
J: TRBJ2-7
CDR3: CASSLREGNYEQYF
DNA: TGTGCCAGCAGCTTGCGGGAGGGGAACTACGAGCAGTACTTC

V: TRBV10-3
D: TRBD1
size: few
J: TRBJ1-2
CDR3: CAISAGQWSMSYTF
DNA: TGTGCCATCAGTGCGGGACAGTGGAGTATGAGCTACACCTTC

V: TRBV19
D: .
size: few
J: TRBJ1-5
CDR3: CASSIRGPFQPQHF
DNA: TGTGCCAGTAGTATACGCGGGCCGTTCCAGCCCCAGCATTTT

V: TRBV19
D: .
size: few
J: TRBJ2-7
CDR3: CASSIVGDTYEQYF
DNA: TGTGCCAGTAGTATAGTGGGGGATACCTACGAGCAGTACTTC

V: TRBV28
D: .
size: few
J: TRBJ1-1
CDR3: CASSRNGIEAFF
DNA: TGTGCCAGCAGTCGAAACGGGATTGAAGCTTTCTTT

V: TRBV15
D: .
size: .
J: TRBJ1-4
CDR3: CATSRERTAYNEKLFF
DNA: TGTGCCACCAGCAGAGAAAGGACGGCTTATAATGAAAAACTGTTTTTT

V: TRBV6-5
D: .
size: few
J: TRBJ2-7
CDR3: CASSYPRGHEQYF
DNA: TGTGCCAGCAGTTACCCTAGGGGTCACGAGCAGTACTTC

V: TRBV27
D: .
size: .
J: TRBJ1-5
CDR3: CASNPEPSNQPQHF
DNA: TGTGCCAGCAATCCGGAGCCTAGCAATCAGCCCCAGCATTTT

V: TRBV20-1
D: .
size: .
J: TRBJ2-3
CDR3: CSASADTQYF
DNA: TGCAGTGCTAGTGCAGATACGCAGTATTTT

V: TRBV6-1
D: .
size: many
J: TRBJ1-2
CDR3: CASSMTETALEGYTF
DNA: TGTGCCAGCAGTATGACCGAGACCGCCCTAGAAGGCTACACCTTC

V: TRBV28
D: .
size: few
J: TRBJ1-5
CDR3: CASSPGQRHQPQHF
DNA: TGTGCCAGCAGTCCAGGACAGAGGCATCAGCCCCAGCATTTT

V: TRBV18
D: .
size: few
J: TRBJ1-2
CDR3: CASSREGRSYTF
DNA: TGTGCCAGCTCACGGGAGGGCCGCAGCTACACCTTC

V: TRBV11-2
D: .
size: .
J: TRBJ1-5
CDR3: CASSFQLSGVSNQPQHF
DNA: TGTGCCAGCAGCTTCCAATTATCAGGGGTTAGCAATCAGCCCCAGCATTTT

V: TRBV3-1
D: TRBD1
size: .
J: TRBJ1-1
CDR3: CASSQERNGQAYGGVAFF
DNA: TGTGCCAGCAGCCAAGAAAGAAATGGACAGGCCTATGGGGGTGTAGCTTTCTTT